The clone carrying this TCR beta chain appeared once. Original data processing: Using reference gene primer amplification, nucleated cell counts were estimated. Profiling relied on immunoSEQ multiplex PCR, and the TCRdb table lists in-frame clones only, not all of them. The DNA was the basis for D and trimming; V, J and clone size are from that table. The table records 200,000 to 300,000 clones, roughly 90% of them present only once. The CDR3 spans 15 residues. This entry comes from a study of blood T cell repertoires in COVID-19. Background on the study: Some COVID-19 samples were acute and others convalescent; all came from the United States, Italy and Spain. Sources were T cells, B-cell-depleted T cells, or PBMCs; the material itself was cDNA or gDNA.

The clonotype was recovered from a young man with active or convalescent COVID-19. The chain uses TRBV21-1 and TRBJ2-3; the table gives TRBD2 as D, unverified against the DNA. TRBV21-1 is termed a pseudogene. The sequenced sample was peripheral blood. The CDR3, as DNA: TGTGCCAGCACCTTCCACACGGGCCGGGGAGATACGCAGTATTTT. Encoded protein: CASTFHTGRGDTQYF.